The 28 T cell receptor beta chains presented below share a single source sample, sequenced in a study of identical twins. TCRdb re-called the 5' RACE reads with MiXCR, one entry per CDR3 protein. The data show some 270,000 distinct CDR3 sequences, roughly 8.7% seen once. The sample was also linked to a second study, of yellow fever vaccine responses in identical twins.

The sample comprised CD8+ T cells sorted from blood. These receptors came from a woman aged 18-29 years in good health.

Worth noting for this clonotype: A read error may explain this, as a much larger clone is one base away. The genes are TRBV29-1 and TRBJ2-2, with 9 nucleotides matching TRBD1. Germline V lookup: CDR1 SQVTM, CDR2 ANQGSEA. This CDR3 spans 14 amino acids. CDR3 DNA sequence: TGCAGCGCTGCCGGACAGGGGAACATCGGGGAGCTGTTTTTT. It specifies CSAAGQGNIGELFF.

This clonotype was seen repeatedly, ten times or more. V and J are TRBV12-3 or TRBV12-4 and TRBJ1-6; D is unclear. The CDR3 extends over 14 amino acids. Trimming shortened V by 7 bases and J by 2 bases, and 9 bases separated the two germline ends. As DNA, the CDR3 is TGTGCCAGCACCCGGCGGACCTATAATTCACCCCTCCACTTT. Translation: CASTRRTYNSPLHF.

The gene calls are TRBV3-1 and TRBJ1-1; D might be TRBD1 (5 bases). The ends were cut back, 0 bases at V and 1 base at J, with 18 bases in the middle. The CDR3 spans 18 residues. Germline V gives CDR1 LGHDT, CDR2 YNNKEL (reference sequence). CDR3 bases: TGTGCCAGCAGCCAAGATCCCCGACTAGGGACCTGGAACACTGAAGCTTTCTTT. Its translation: CASSQDPRLGTWNTEAFF.

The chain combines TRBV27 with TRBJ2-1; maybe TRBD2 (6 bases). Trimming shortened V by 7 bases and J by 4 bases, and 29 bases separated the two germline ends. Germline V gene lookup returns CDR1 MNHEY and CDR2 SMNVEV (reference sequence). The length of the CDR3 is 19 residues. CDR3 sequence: CASTRGFRGWRGGYNEQFF. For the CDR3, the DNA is TGTGCCAGCACCCGCGGTTTCCGAGGGTGGCGGGGAGGTTACAATGAGCAGTTCTTC.

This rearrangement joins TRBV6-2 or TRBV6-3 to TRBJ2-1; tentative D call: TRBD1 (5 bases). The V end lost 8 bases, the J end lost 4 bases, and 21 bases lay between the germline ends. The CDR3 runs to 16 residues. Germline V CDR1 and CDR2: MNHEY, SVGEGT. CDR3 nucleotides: TGTGCCAGCGACCACGATTCTGGGGCCTTATACAATGAGCAGTTCTTC. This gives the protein CASDHDSGALYNEQFF.

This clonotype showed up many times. The CDR3 region has the DNA TGCGCCAGCGCACCAGAACCGATTTTAAATGAAAAACTGTTTTTT. This gives the protein CASAPEPILNEKLFF. The chain recombines TRBV4-3 with TRBJ1-4; D uncertain. Trimming removed 8 bases at V and 5 bases at J, with 18 bases between. Germline V gene data show CDR1 as LGHNA and CDR2 as YSLEER. This CDR3 contains 15 residues.

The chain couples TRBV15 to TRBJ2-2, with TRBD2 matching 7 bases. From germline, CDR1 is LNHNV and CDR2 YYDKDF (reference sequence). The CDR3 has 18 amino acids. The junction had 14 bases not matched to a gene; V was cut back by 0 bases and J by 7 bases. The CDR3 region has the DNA TGTGCCACCAGCAGAGATTGGCAATATGGGGAGGGGAACGGGGAGCTGTTTTTT. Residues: CATSRDWQYGEGNGELFF.

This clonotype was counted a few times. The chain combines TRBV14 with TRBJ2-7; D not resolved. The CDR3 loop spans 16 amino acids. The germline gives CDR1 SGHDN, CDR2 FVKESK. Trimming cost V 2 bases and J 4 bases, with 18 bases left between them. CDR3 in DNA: TGTGCCAGCAGCCAACGTGGCGGAAGTATTGCTTACGAGCAGTACTTC. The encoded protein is CASSQRGGSIAYEQYF.

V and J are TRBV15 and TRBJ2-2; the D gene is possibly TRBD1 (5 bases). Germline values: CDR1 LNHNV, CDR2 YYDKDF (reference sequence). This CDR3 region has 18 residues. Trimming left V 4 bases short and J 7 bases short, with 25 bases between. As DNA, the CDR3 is TGTGCCACCAGCACCCGAATACAGGTCTTAGGGGTGGTCGGGGAGCTGTTTTTT. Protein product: CATSTRIQVLGVVGELFF.

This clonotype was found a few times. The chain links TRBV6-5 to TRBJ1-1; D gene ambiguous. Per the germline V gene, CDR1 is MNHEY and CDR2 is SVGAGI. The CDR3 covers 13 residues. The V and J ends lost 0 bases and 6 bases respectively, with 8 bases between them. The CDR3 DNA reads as TGTGCCAGCAGTTACTCGAAGCCCTCTGAAGCTTTCTTT. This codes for CASSYSKPSEAFF.

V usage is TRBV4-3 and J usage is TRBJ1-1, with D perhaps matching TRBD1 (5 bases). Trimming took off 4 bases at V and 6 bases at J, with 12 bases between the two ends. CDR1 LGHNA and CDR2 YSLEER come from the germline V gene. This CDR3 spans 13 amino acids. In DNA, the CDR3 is TGCGCCAGCAGCCCGTGGCAGGGTTCTGAAGCTTTCTTT. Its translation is CASSPWQGSEAFF.

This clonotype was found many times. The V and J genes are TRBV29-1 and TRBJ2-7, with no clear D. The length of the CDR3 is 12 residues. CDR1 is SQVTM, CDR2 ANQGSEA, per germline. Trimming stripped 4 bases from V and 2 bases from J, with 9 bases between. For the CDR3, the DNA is TGCAGCGTTGTATTTCGAGCCTACGAGCAGTACTTC. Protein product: CSVVFRAYEQYF.

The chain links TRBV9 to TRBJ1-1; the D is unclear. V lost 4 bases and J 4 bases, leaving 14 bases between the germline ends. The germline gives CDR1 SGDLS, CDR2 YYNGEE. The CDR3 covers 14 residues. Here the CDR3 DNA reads TGTGCCAGCAGCCCACGGTGGGATATCACTGAAGCTTTCTTT. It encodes CASSPRWDITEAFF.

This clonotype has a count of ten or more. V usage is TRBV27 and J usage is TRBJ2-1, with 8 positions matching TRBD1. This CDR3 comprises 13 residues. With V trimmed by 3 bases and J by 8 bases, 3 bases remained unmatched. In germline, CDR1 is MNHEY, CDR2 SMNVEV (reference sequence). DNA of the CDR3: TGTGCCAGCAGTTTTGGACAGGGCTATGAGCAGTTCTTC. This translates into CASSFGQGYEQFF.

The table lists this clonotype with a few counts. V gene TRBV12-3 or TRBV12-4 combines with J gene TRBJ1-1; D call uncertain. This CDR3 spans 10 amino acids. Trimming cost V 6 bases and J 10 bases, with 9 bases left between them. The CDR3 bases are TGTGCCAGCAGCTCCACGAGAGCTTTCTTT. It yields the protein CASSSTRAFF.

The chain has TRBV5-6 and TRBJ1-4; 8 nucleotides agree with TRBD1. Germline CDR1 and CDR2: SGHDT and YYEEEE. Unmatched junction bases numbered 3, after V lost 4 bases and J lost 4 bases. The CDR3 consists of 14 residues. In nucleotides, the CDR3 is TGTGCCAGCAGCCCGACAGGGGTTAATGAAAAACTGTTTTTT. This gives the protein CASSPTGVNEKLFF.

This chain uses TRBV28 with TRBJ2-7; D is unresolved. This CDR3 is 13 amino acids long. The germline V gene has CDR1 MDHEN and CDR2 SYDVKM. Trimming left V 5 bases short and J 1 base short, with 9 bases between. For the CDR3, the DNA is TGTGCCAGCAGTGATCTAGAATCCTACGAGCAGTACTTC. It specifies CASSDLESYEQYF.

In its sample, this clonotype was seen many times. Here the CDR3 reads CASSQDYRPDGHEQYF. The CDR3 bases are TGCGCCAGCAGCCAAGATTATAGGCCAGACGGACACGAGCAGTACTTC. This chain connects TRBV4-3 to TRBJ2-7, with D hard to call. Trimming cost V 0 bases and J 5 bases, with 17 bases left between them. CDR3 length equals 16 residues. Germline loops: CDR1 LGHNA, CDR2 YSLEER.

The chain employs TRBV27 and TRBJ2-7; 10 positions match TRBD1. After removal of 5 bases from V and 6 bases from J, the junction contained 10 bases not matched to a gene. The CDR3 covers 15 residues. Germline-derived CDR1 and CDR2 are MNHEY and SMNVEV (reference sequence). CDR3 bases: TGTGCCAGCAGTGGAACCGGGACAGGGGTCCCCGAGCAGTACTTC. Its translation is CASSGTGTGVPEQYF.

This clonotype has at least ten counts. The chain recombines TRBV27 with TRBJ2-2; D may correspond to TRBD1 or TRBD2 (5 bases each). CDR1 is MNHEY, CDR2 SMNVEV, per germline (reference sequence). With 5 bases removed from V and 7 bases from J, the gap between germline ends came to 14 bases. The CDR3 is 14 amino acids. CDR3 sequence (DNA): TGTGCCAGCAGTGCCAACTTGGGGGACGGGGAGCTGTTTTTT. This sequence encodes CASSANLGDGELFF.

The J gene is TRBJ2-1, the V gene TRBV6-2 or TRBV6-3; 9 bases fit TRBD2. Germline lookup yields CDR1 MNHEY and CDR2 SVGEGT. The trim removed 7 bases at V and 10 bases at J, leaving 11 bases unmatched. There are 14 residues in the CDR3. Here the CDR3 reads CASISRTSAPEQFF. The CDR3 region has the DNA TGTGCCAGCATAAGTAGGACTAGCGCCCCAGAGCAGTTCTTC.

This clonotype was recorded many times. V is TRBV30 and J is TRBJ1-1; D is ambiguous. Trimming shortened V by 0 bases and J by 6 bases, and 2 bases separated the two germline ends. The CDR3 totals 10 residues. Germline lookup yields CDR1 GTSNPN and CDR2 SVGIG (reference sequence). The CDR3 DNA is TGTGCCTGGAGTGTGTCTGAAGCTTTCTTT. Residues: CAWSVSEAFF.

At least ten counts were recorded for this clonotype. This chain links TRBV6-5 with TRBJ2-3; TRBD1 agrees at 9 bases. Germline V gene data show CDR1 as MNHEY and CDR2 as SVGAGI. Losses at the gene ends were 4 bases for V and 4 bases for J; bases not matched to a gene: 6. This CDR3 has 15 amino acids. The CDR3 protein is CASSSPGQGADTQYF. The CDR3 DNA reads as TGTGCCAGCAGTTCCCCGGGACAGGGTGCAGATACGCAGTATTTT.

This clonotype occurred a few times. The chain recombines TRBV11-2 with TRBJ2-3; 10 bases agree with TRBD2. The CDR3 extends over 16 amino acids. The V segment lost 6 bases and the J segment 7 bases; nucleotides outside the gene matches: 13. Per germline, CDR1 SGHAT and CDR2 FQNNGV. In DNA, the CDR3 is TGTGCCAGCAGACCCGCTAGCGGGAGTTTCTTGAATACGCAGTATTTT. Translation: CASRPASGSFLNTQYF.

CDR3 loop: CASRRLQPTEDYEQYF. The CDR3 region has the DNA TGTGCCAGCAGGCGACTACAACCCACAGAAGACTACGAGCAGTACTTC. This chain uses TRBV27 with TRBJ2-7, with a possible D match to TRBD2 (5 bases). Germline V gene lookup returns CDR1 MNHEY and CDR2 SMNVEV (reference sequence). The CDR3 has 16 amino acids. Trimming left V 6 bases short and J 3 bases short, with 21 bases between.

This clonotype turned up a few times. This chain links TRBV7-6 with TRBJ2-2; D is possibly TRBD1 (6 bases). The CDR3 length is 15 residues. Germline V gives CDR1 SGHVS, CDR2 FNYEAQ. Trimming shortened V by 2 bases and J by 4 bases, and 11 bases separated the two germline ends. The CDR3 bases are TGTGCCAGCAGCTTATGGGACACCGGCACCGGGGAGCTGTTTTTT. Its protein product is CASSLWDTGTGELFF.

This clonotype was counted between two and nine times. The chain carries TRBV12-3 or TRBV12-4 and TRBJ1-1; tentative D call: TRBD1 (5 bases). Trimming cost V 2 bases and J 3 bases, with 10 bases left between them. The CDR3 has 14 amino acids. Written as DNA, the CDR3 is TGTGCCAGCAGTTTATTGGGGGGAGACACTGAAGCTTTCTTT. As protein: CASSLLGGDTEAFF.

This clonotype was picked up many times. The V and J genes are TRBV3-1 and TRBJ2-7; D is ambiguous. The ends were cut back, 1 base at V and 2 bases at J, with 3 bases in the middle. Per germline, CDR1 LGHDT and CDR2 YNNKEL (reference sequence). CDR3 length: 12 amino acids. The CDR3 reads CASSQGAYEQYF. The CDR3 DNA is TGTGCCAGCAGCCAAGGGGCCTACGAGCAGTACTTC.